The rows below give T cell receptor beta chains drawn from one sample of a study of identical twins. TCRdb ran MiXCR on the 5' RACE reads and lists one entry per CDR3 protein. The sample has more than 1.5 million distinct CDR3 sequences; about 32% are singletons. The sample was cord blood. These receptor sequences come from a newborn girl in good health. Each CDR3 is given with its conserved first and last residue. D genes are given only for firm matches. Part of the rows lack a size; the others show once, few, many or a class for expanded clones.

d_gene | abundance | j_gene | v_gene | CDR3nt | CDR3aa
TRBD2 | few | TRBJ2-7 | TRBV18 | TGTGCCAGCTCACCCGCTAGCGGGAAGGTCTCCTACGAGCAGTACTTC | CASSPASGKVSYEQYF
NA | NA | TRBJ1-2 | TRBV20-1 | TGCAGTGCCAATAATGGCTACACCTTC | CSANNGYTF
TRBD2 | NA | TRBJ2-1 | TRBV2 | TGTGCCAGCAGTGCTAGCGGGAGGGGTACTGAGCGGTTCTTC | CASSASGRGTERFF
NA | few | TRBJ2-7 | TRBV12-3/TRBV12-4 | TGTGCCAGCAGTTTAGGGGGTTTGGGTTCCTACGAGCAGTACTTC | CASSLGGLGSYEQYF
NA | few | TRBJ2-5 | TRBV7-6 | TGTGCCAGCAGCTTATGGAAAAGGGAGACCCAGTACTTC | CASSLWKRETQYF
TRBD1 | NA | TRBJ1-2 | TRBV28 | TGTGCCAGCAGTTGGGACAGTGCTAACTATGGCTACACCTTC | CASSWDSANYGYTF
TRBD2 | few | TRBJ2-1 | TRBV6-6 | TGTGCCAGCAGTTACCCCTTACTAGCGGGAGGCTACAATGAGCAGTTCTTC | CASSYPLLAGGYNEQFF
NA | few | TRBJ2-3 | TRBV6-4 | TGTGCCAGCAGTCTTTTCCGGGACCCCCCATACACAGATACGCAGTATTTT | CASSLFRDPPYTDTQYF
NA | NA | TRBJ2-5 | TRBV12-3/TRBV12-4 | TGTGCCAGCAGTTGGGGACCCCAGGGAGAGACCCAGTACTTC | CASSWGPQGETQYF
TRBD2 | NA | TRBJ2-5 | TRBV20-1 | TGCAGTGCCAGAACCGGGACTAGCGGAGAGACCCAGTACTTC | CSARTGTSGETQYF
NA | NA | TRBJ2-1 | TRBV29-1 | TGCAGCGTTGATGGAAGGGGTGGGAATGAGCAGTTCTTC | CSVDGRGGNEQFF
TRBD2 | NA | TRBJ2-1 | TRBV6-2/TRBV6-3 | TGTGCCAGCAAGAGAAGCGGGGGAACTGAGCAGTTCTTC | CASKRSGGTEQFF
TRBD1 | once | TRBJ1-1 | TRBV29-1 | TGCGGCGTTGAAGGGCGCGGGACAGAGAACACTGAAGCTTTCTTT | CGVEGRGTENTEAFF
NA | NA | TRBJ2-1 | TRBV5-1 | TGCGCCAGCAGCTCCGATTTAGCGACACAGTTCTTC | CASSSDLATQFF
NA | few | TRBJ2-1 | TRBV5-1 | TGCGCCAGCAGCCGTCCAGATAGTGCCTACAATGAGCAGTTCTTC | CASSRPDSAYNEQFF
TRBD2 | NA | TRBJ2-7 | TRBV5-1 | TGCGCCAGCAGCTTGTGGACTAGCGGGGGGGCCTACGAGCAGTACTTC | CASSLWTSGGAYEQYF
NA | NA | TRBJ2-1 | TRBV6-2/TRBV6-3 | TGTGCCAGCAGTTACTCCGCCAGGGAGCAGTTCTTC | CASSYSAREQFF
NA | NA | TRBJ1-2 | TRBV20-1 | TGCAGTGCTAGCCGAAGACAGCCTTATGGCTACACCTTC | CSASRRQPYGYTF
NA | NA | TRBJ2-7 | TRBV20-1 | TGCAGTGCTAGATCAGCGGACCAAGCCTACGAGCAGTACTTC | CSARSADQAYEQYF
NA | NA | TRBJ2-1 | TRBV5-1 | TGCGCCAGCAGCTTGGGCAGGAGCCAAGAGACCCAGTTCTTC | CASSLGRSQETQFF
NA | NA | TRBJ2-4 | TRBV6-6 | TGTGCCAGCAGTTACTCGATGGCAAACATTCAGTACTTC | CASSYSMANIQYF